This TCR beta chain was documented in a study of T cells expressing NK-cell markers. CDR1 is MNHEY, CDR2 SVGAGI, per germline. The CDR3 totals 15 residues. Study-wide results and limits: Of the CD8+ T cell pool in roughly six donors, roughly 1.0-7.5% was accounted for by dominant NKG2C+ clonotypes. Nothing established the HCMV specificity of expanded NKG2C+ T cell clones. These same clonotypes (in a few donors) also led the CD3+CD56-NKG2C+ fraction.

UMIs accompanied the 5'RACE template switching by which TCR beta cDNA was made. TCRdb reprocessed the 5' RACE reads and keeps a single row for each CDR3 protein, giving no DNA. With about 410,000 distinct CDR3 sequences in the sample, the ten largest clones hold roughly a tenth. About this clonotype itself: Its antigen is unidentified.

The genes are TRBV6-5 and TRBJ1-1. The TCR was taken from a woman between 45 and 60 years old in good health. Material for sequencing was blood T cells: a sorted CD56 or NKG2C T cell subset, CD4+ or CD8+ T cells, or bulk PBMC T cells (not recorded which). The CDR3 sequence: CASSYSGNLNTEAFF.